The 14 T cell receptor beta chains below come from one sample, sequenced in a study of glioma-infiltrating T cells. Using RNA template, CDR3s of TCR alpha and beta were amplified with iRepertoire arm-PCR. MiXCR was run by TCRdb on the multiplex PCR reads, yielding one entry per CDR3 protein. The top ten clones hold around 13% of a sample with more than 20,000 distinct CDR3 sequences, about 26% of them seen once. Source material: glioma tissue, nonneoplastic brain tissue, or PBMCs (not recorded which). These receptors were obtained from a human donor with low-grade glioma or glioblastoma, undergoing nonglioma brain surgery, or in good health (not recorded which).

In regard to this clonotype: A much larger clone lies one base from this, so it may be a read error. The chain couples TRBV4-3 to TRBJ2-1; 9 nucleotides match TRBD2. CDR3 size: 15 residues. Germline V gene data show CDR1 as LGHNA and CDR2 as YSLEER. For the CDR3, the DNA is TGCGCCAGCAGCCAAGGGCTAGCGGGGTACAATGGGCAGTTCTTC. Translated: CASSQGLAGYNGQFF.

The table lists this clonotype with a count of one. The CDR3 carries no conserved terminal phenylalanine or tryptophan, so it likely arises from a read error. The DNA is omitted, as the CDR3 cannot be located on it reliably, and the CDR3 follows TCRdb's listing. J is TRBJ1-1 and V is TRBV7-2. Germline-derived CDR1 and CDR2 are SGHTA and FQGNSA. The CDR3 is 14 residues long, ends included. CDR3 protein: CASSPRVDGTEASI.

The chain recombines TRBV29-1 with TRBJ1-5; 7 bases agree with TRBD1. With V trimmed by 6 bases and J by 6 bases, 14 bases remained unmatched. Per germline, CDR1 SQVTM and CDR2 ANQGSEA. The CDR3 consists of 15 residues. The CDR3 protein is CSVLTGGQAGQPQHF. In DNA, the CDR3 is TGCAGCGTCCTAACCGGCGGACAGGCAGGTCAGCCCCAGCATTTT. The variable domain in full, with the rest retrieved from reference TRBV29-1 and TRBJ1-5, is SAVISQKPSRDICQRGTSLTIQCQVDSQVTMMFWYRQQPGQSLTLIATANQGSEATYESGFVIDKFPISRPNLTFSTLTVSNMSPEDSSIYLCSVLTGGQAGQPQHFGDGTRLSIL.

This clonotype was observed at least ten times. The chain combines TRBV7-2 with TRBJ2-7; 7 bases match TRBD1. J was trimmed by 2 bases and V by 3 bases; bases with no gene match: 4. Germline V gene lookup returns CDR1 SGHTA and CDR2 FQGNSA. This CDR3 is 14 amino acids long. CDR3 DNA sequence: TGTGCCAGCAGCTTCTACGGGACAGCCTACGAGCAGTACTTC. Translated, it gives CASSFYGTAYEQYF.

This clonotype rates as medium-sized (0.01 to 0.1%). The V and J genes are TRBV6-2 or TRBV6-3 and TRBJ2-3, with 9 positions matching TRBD2. The CDR3 runs to 14 residues. J was trimmed by 1 base and V by 7 bases; bases with no gene match: 3. Germline CDR1 and CDR2: MNHEY and SVGEGT. CDR3 residues: CASTSSGGTDTQYF. The CDR3 DNA is TGTGCCAGCACCTCTAGCGGGGGCACAGATACGCAGTATTTT.

This clonotype came up many times. The chain combines TRBV27 with TRBJ2-7, with 8 bases matching TRBD2. Germline loops: CDR1 MNHEY, CDR2 SMNVEV (reference sequence). V lost 5 bases to trimming and J lost 9 bases; unmatched junction nucleotides: 9. This CDR3 contains 13 residues. CDR3 region: CASSPNGGGGQYF. The CDR3 coding sequence is TGTGCCAGCAGTCCCAACGGGGGGGGCGGGCAGTACTTC.

This clonotype was detected ten times or more. The chain links TRBV20-1 to TRBJ1-2; D remains ambiguous. CDR1 DFQATT and CDR2 SNEGSKA come from the germline V gene (reference sequence). The CDR3 is 14 amino acids. The V and J ends lost 3 bases and 2 bases respectively, with 13 bases between them. The CDR3 DNA follows: TGCAGTGCTAGGGACCCTGTCCTAAACTATGGCTACACCTTC. Translated, it gives CSARDPVLNYGYTF.

This clonotype has more than one count but fewer than ten. The CDR3 loop is CASSRLIRDRDLQETQYF. The CDR3 nucleotides are TGTGCCAGCTCACGACTAATCCGGGACAGGGACCTCCAAGAGACCCAGTACTTC. This chain connects TRBV18 to TRBJ2-5; 9 bases fit TRBD1. The length of the CDR3 is 18 residues. The germline V gene has CDR1 KGHSH and CDR2 LQKENI. With 4 bases clipped from V and 1 base from J, the junction kept 13 bases outside the gene matches.

The CDR3 nucleotides are TGTGCCAGCAGCTTAAAGTTACCCGGGCGGGAGACCCAGTACTTC. It specifies CASSLKLPGRETQYF. This sequence joins TRBV7-9 and TRBJ2-5; D is ambiguous. V lost 2 bases, J lost 5 bases, and 15 bases lay in between. This CDR3 region has 15 residues. Germline-derived CDR1 and CDR2 are SEHNR and FQNEAQ (reference sequence).

This clonotype was seen a few times. The chain uses TRBV12-3 or TRBV12-4 and TRBJ2-5; tentative D call: TRBD2 (5 bases). CDR3 length equals 13 residues. V was cut by 3 bases and J by 6 bases, with 11 bases left in between. The DNA of the CDR3 is TGTGCCAGCAGTTTTGGTGGACTTAAGACCCAGTACTTC. Translation gives CASSFGGLKTQYF.

This clonotype was detected only a few times. The V call is TRBV4-2, the J call TRBJ2-3; 12 positions agree with TRBD2. The CDR3 has 15 residues. Per the germline V gene, CDR1 is LGHNA and CDR2 is YNFKEQ. V lost 2 bases, J lost 4 bases, and 1 base stayed unmatched. CDR3 nucleotide sequence: TGTGCCAGCAGCCAACCTAGCGGGGGGGCAGATACGCAGTATTTT. It codes for CASSQPSGGADTQYF.

This clonotype was seen more than once but under ten times. For the CDR3, the DNA is TGTGCCAGCAGTTTACCCCGTAAGGTTGGAAACACCATATATTTT. Protein product: CASSLPRKVGNTIYF. The chain uses TRBV12-3 or TRBV12-4 and TRBJ1-3; unclear D gene. The CDR3 contains 15 residues. V was clipped by 2 bases and J by 3 bases, with 11 bases between them.

Comments on this clonotype: This may stem from a read error, because a much larger clone lies one nucleotide away. The chain employs TRBV20-1 and TRBJ1-1, with unresolved D. The germline V gene has CDR1 DFQATT and CDR2 SNEGSKA (reference sequence). The CDR3 is made up of 11 amino acids. The CDR3 sequence is CSARRYTEASF. CDR3 coding DNA: TGCAGTGCTAGAAGGTACACTGAAGCTTCCTTT.

This clonotype has just a few counts. V usage is TRBV7-2 and J usage is TRBJ2-7; a possible D gene is TRBD2 (6 bases). From germline, CDR1 is SGHTA and CDR2 FQGNSA. This CDR3 is 14 amino acids long. Trimming left V 4 bases short and J 7 bases short, with 17 bases between. The CDR3 nucleotides are TGTGCCAGCAGCTCACTTGGGGGGTTCGGAGAGCAGTACTTC. Translating it yields CASSSLGGFGEQYF.